This T cell receptor beta chain emerged from a study of brain T cells in children with intractable seizures. V was clipped by 0 bases and J by 8 bases; unmatched bases: 17. The CDR3 is made up of 19 amino acids. Germline CDR1 is SGHRS and CDR2 is YFSETQ. The sequenced cases were selected for having the highest brain T cell transcript signatures. Pre-surgery treatment included at least one anti-epileptic drug. Data came from immunoSEQ multiplex PCR; TCRdb stores just in-frame clones and leaves some out. The data contain about 41,000 clones, about 93% of them seen just once; the ten biggest clones take up about 6%. With regard to this clone: Its antigen is not known.

Study-wide results and limits: Patients' HCMV serostatus was unknown; virus specificity rests on CDR3 similarity alone. Clones missing pre-surgery may reflect undersampling of that blood sample.

The V and J genes are TRBV5-1 and TRBJ2-1; 10 bases map to TRBD2. The clonotype was recovered from a girl aged 2 to 9 with tuberous sclerosis and intractable seizures. The sequenced sample was peripheral blood, obtained at surgery. The CDR3 DNA reads TGCGCCAGCAGCTTGGTTGTCTCCAGCGGGGGGGCCGATGGGGATGAGCAGTTCTTC. Translated, it gives CASSLVVSSGGADGDEQFF.